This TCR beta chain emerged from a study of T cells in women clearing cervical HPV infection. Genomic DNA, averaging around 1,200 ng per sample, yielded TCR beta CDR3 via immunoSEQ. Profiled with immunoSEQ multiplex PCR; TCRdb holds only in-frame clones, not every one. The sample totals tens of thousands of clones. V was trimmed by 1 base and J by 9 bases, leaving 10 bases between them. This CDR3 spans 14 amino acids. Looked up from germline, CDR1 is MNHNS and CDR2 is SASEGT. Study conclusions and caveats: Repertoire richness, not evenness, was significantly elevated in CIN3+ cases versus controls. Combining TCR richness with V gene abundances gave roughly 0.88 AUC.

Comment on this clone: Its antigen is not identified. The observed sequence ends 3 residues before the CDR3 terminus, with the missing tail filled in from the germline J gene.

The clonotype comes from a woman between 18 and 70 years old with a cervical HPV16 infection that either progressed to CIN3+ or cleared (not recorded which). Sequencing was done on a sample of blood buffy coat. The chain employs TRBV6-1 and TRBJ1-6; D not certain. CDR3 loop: CASSEGGSASPLHF. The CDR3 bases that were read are TGTGCCAGCAGTGAAGGCGGTTCTGCTTCACCC.